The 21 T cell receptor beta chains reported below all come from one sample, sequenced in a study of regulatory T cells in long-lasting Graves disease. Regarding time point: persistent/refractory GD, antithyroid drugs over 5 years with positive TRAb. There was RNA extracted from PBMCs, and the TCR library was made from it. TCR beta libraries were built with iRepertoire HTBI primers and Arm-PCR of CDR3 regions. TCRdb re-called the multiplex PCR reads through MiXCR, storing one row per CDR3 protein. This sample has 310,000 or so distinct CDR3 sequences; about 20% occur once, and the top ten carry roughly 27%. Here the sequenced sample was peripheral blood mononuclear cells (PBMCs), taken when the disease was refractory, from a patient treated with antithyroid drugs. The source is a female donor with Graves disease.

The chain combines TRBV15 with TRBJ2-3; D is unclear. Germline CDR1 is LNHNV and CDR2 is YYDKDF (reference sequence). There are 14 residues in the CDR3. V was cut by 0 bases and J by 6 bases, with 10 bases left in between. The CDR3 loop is CATSRDLVRDTQYF. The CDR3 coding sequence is TGTGCCACCAGCAGAGATCTAGTGAGGGATACGCAGTATTTT.

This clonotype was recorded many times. The CDR3 region has the DNA TGTGCCAGCAGCAAACAGGGGGCGAAGGAAAAACTGTTTTTT. Encoded protein: CASSKQGAKEKLFF. The J gene is TRBJ1-4, the V gene TRBV6-1; 9 positions match TRBD1. Germline values: CDR1 MNHNS, CDR2 SASEGT. This CDR3 comprises 14 residues. V shed 6 bases and J 8 bases; nucleotides not matched to a gene: 7.

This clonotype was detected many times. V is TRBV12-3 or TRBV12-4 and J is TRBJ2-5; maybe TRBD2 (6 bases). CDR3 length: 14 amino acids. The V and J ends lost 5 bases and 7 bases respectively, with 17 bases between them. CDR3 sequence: CASSPLRGGATQYF. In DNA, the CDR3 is TGTGCCAGCAGTCCTTTGAGGGGCGGGGCGACCCAGTACTTC.

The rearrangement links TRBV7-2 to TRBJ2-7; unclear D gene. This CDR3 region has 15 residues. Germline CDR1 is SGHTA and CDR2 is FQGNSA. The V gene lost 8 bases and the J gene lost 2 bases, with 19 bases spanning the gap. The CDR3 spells CASGPQPHFPYEQYF. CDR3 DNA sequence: TGTGCCAGCGGCCCTCAGCCTCATTTCCCCTACGAGCAGTACTTC. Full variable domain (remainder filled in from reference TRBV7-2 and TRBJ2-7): GAGVSQSPSNKVTEKGKDVELRCDPISGHTALYWYRQSLGQGLEFLIYFQGNSAPDKSGLPSDRFSAERTGGSVSTLTIQRTQQEDSAVYLCASGPQPHFPYEQYFGPGTRLTVT.

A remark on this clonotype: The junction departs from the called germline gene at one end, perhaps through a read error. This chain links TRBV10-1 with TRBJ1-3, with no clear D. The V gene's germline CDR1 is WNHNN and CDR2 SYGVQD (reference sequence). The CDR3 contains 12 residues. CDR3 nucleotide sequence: TGCGCCACCCAAAACTCTGGAGACACCATATATTTT. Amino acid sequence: CATQNSGDTIYF.

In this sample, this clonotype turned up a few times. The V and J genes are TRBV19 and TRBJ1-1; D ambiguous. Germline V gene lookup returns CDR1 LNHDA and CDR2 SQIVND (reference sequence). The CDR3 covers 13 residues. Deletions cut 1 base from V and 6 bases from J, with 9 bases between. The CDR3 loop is CASSIVSRSEAFF. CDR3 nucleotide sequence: TGTGCCAGTAGTATAGTCTCCCGTTCTGAAGCTTTCTTT.

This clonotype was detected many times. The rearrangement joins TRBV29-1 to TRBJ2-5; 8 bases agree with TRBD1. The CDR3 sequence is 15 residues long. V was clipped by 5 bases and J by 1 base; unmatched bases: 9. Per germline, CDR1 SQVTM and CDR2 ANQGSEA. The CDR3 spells CSVFFGTGVQETQYF. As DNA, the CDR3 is TGCAGCGTTTTCTTCGGGACAGGAGTCCAAGAGACCCAGTACTTC.

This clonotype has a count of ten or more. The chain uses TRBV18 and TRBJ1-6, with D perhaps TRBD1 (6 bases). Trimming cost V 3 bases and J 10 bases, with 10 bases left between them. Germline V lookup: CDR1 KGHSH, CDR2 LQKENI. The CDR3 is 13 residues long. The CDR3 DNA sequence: TGTGCCAGCTCACCGCGGGGGCAATCACCCCTCCACTTT. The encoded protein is CASSPRGQSPLHF.

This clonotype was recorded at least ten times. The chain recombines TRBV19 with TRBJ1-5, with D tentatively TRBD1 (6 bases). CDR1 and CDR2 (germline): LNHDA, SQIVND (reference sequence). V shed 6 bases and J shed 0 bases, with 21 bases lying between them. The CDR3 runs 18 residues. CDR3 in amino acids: CASSSPADRAYSNQPQHF. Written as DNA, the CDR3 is TGTGCCAGTAGCTCCCCCGCGGACAGAGCGTATAGCAATCAGCCCCAGCATTTT.

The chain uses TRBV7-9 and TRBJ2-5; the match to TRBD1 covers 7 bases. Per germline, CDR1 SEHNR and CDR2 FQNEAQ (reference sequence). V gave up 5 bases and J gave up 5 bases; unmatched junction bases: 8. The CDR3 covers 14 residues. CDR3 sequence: CASSPGTERETQYF. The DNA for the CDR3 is TGTGCCAGCAGCCCCGGGACAGAGAGGGAGACCCAGTACTTC.

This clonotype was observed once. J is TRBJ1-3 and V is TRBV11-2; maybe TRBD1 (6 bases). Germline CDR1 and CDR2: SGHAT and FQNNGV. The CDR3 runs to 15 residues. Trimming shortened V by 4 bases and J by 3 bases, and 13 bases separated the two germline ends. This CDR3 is CASSSITGNGNTIYF. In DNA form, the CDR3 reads TGTGCCAGCAGCTCAATTACAGGGAATGGAAACACCATATATTTT. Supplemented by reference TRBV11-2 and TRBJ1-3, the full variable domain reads EAGVAQSPRYKIIEKRQSVAFWCNPISGHATLYWYQQILGQGPKLLIQFQNNGVVDDSQLPKDRFSAERLKGVDSTLKIQPAKLEDSAVYLCASSSITGNGNTIYFGEGSWLTVV.

CDR3 residues: CATSDASKDVAGYTF. The CDR3, as DNA: TGTGCCACCAGTGATGCCTCAAAGGATGTGGCTGGCTACACCTTC. The chain carries TRBV24-1 and TRBJ1-2; no definite D call. In germline, CDR1 is KGHDR, CDR2 SFDVKD. This CDR3 spans 15 amino acids. Trimming took 3 bases from V and 7 from J, leaving 17 bases between them.

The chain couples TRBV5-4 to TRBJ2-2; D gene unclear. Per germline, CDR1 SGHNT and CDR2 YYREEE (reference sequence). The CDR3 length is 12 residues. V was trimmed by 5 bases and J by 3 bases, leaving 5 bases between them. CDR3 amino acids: CASRVDTGELFF. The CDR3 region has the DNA TGTGCCAGCAGAGTAGACACCGGGGAGCTGTTTTTT.

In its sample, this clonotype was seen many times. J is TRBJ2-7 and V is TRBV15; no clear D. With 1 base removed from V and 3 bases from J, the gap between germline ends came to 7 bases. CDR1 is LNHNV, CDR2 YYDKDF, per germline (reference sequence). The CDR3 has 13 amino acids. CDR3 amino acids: CATSRGHFYEQYF. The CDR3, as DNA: TGTGCCACCAGCAGAGGCCACTTCTACGAGCAGTACTTC.

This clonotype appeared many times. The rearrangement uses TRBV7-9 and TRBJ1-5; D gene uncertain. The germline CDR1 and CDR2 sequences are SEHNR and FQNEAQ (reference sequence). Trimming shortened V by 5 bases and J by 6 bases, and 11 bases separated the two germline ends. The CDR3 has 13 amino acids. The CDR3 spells CASSPGGGQPQHF. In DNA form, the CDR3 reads TGTGCCAGCAGCCCGGGCGGCGGTCAGCCCCAGCATTTT.

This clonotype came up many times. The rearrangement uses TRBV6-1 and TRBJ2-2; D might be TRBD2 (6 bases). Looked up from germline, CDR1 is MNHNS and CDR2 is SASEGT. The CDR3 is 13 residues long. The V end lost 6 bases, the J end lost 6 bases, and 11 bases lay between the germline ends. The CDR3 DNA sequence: TGTGCCAGCAGGACCGGGGGAGCCGGGGAGCTGTTTTTT. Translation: CASRTGGAGELFF.

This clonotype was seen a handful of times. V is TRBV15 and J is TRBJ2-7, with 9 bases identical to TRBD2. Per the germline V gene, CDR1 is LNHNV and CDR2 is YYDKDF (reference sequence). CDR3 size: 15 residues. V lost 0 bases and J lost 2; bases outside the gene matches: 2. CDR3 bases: TGTGCCACCAGCAGAGAGCGCGGGAGGGCCTACGAGCAGTACTTC. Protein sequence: CATSRERGRAYEQYF.

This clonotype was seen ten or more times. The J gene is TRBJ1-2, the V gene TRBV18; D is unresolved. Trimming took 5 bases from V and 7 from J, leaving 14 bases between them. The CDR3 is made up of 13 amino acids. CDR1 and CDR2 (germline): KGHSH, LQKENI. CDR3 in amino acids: CASSATEGRGYTF. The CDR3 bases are TGTGCCAGCTCAGCAACAGAAGGGCGTGGCTACACCTTC.

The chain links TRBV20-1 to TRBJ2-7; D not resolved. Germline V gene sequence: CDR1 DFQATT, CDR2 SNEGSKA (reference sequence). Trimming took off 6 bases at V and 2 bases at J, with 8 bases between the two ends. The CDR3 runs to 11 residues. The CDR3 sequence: CSARSTYEQYF. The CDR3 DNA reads TGCAGTGCCCGCTCGACCTACGAGCAGTACTTC.

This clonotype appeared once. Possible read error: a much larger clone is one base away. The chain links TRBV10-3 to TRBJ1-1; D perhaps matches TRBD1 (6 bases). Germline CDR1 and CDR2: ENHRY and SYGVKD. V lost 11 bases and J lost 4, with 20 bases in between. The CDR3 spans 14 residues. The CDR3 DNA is TGTGCCGTCACGGCGACCGGGGGCGGCACTGAAGCTTTCTTT. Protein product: CAVTATGGGTEAFF.

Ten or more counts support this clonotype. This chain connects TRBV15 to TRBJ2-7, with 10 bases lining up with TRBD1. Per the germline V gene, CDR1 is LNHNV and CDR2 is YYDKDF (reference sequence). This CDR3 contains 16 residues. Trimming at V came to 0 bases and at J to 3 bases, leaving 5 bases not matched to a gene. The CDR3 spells CATSRDIGQGGYEQYF. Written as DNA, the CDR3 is TGTGCCACCAGCAGAGATATAGGACAGGGGGGCTACGAGCAGTACTTC.